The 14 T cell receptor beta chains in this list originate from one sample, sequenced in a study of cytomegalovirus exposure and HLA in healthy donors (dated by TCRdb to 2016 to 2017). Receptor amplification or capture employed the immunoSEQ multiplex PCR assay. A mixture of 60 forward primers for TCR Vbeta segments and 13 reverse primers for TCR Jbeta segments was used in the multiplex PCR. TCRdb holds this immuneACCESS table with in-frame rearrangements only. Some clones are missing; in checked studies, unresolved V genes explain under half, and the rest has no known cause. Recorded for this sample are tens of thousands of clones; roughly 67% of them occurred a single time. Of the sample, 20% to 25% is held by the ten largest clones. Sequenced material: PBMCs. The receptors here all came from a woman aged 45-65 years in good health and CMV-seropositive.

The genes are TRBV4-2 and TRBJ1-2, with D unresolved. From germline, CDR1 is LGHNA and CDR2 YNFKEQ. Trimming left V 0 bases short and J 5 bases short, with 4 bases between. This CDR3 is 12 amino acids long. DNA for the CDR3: TGTGCCAGCAGCCAAGATCGGTATGGCTACACCTTC. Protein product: CASSQDRYGYTF.

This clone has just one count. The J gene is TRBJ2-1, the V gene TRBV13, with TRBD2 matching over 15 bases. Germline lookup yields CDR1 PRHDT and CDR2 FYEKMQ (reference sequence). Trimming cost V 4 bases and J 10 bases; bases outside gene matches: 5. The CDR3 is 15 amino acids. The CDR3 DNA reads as TGTGCCAGCAGCTCCGGACTAGCGGGGGGGCCGGAGCAGTTCTTC. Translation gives CASSSGLAGGPEQFF.

In nucleotides, the CDR3 is TGTGCCAGCAGTGAAGCCGGGCAGGGGGCGGAAGAGCAGTACTTC. Translating gives CASSEAGQGAEEQYF. The chain carries TRBV2 and TRBJ2-7, with 8 bases matching TRBD1. Germline V gene sequence: CDR1 SNHLY, CDR2 FYNNEI. V trimming: 0 bases; J trimming: 7 bases; junction bases outside the gene matches: 8. This CDR3 has 15 amino acids.

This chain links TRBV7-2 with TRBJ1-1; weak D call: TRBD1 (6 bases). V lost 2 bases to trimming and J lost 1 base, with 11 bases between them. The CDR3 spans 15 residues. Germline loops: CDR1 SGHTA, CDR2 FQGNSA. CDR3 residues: CASSLTGQANTEAFF. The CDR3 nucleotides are TGTGCCAGCAGCTTAACAGGGCAAGCGAACACTGAAGCTTTCTTT.

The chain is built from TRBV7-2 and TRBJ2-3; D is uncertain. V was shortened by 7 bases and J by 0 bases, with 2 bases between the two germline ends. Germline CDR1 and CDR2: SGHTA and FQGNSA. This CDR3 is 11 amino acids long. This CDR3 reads CASTSTDTQYF. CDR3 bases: TGTGCCAGCACGAGCACAGATACGCAGTATTTT.

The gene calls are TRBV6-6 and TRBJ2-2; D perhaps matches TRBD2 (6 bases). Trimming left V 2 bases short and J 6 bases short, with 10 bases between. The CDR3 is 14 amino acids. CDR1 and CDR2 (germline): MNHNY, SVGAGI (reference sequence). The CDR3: CASSYPEGSGELFF. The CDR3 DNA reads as TGTGCCAGCAGTTACCCGGAGGGGTCCGGGGAGCTGTTTTTT.

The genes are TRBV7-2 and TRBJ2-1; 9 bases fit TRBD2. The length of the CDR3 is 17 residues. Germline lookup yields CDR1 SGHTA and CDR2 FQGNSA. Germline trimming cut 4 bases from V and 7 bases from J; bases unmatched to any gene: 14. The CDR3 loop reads CASSWPGSSGGSNEQFF. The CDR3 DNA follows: TGTGCCAGCAGCTGGCCAGGGAGTAGCGGGGGTTCGAATGAGCAGTTCTTC.

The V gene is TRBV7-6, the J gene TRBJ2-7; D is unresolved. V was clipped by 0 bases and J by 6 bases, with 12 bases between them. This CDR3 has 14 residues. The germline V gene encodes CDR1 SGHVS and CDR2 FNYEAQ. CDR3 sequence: CASSLAPGSPEQYF. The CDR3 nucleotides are TGTGCCAGCAGCTTAGCCCCAGGCAGCCCCGAGCAGTACTTC.

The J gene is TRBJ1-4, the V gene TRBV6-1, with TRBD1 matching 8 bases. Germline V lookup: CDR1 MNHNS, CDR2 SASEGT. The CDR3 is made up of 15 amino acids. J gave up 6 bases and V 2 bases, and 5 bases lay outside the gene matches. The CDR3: CASSERGQVHEKLFF. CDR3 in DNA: TGTGCCAGCAGTGAAAGGGGACAGGTCCATGAAAAACTGTTTTTT.

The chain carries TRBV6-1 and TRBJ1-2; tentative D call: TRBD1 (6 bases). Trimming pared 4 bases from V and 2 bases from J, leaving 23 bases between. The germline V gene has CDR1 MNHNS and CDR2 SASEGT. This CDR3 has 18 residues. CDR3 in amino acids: CASSVISGARGFNYGYTF. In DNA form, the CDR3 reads TGTGCCAGCAGTGTTATCTCAGGGGCTCGGGGTTTCAACTATGGCTACACCTTC.

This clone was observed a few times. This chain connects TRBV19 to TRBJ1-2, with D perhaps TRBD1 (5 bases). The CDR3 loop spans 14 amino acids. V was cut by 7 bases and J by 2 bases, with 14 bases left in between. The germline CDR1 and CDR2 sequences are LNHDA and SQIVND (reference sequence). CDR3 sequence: CASTDSPSNYGYTF. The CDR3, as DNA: TGTGCCAGTACAGACAGCCCCTCCAACTATGGCTACACCTTC.

The CDR3 region has the DNA TGTGCCAGCAGTTCCTCGCTTGGGCGGGGTTCCTACAATGAGCAGTTCTTC. Encoded protein: CASSSSLGRGSYNEQFF. The J gene is TRBJ2-1, the V gene TRBV27, with D tentatively TRBD2 (6 bases). This CDR3 is built from 17 residues. V gave up 4 bases and J gave up 1 base, with 17 bases separating them. The germline V gene has CDR1 MNHEY and CDR2 SMNVEV (reference sequence).

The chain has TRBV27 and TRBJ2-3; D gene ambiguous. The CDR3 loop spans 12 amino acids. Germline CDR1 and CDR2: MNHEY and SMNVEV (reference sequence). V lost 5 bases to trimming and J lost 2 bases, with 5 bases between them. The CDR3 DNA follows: TGTGCCAGCAGTCAAAACACAGATACGCAGTATTTT. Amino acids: CASSQNTDTQYF.

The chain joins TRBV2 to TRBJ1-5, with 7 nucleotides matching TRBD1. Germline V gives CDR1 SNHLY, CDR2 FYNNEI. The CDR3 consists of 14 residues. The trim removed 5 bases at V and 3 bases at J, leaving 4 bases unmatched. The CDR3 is CASSLTGFNQPQHF. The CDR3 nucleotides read TGTGCCAGCAGTTTGACAGGGTTCAATCAGCCCCAGCATTTT.